The TCR beta chain under discussion was sequenced for a study of blood T cell repertoires in COVID-19. Turning to the study itself: From T cells, B-cell-depleted T cells, or PBMCs came the material, which was cDNA or gDNA.

Source study methods: Nucleated cell number was recorded as an estimate derived from reference gene primer amplification. The data were produced by immunoSEQ multiplex PCR, yet TCRdb's version contains in-frame clones alone and is incomplete. The DNA gave D and trimming, while V, J and clone size come from that table. The table shows 95,000 to 100,000 clones, with about 90% occurring only once. V was cut by 10 bases and J by 4 bases, with 16 bases left in between. CDR1 is MNHEY and CDR2 is SVGAGI in the germline V gene. The CDR3 runs 13 residues. The TCR sequence derives from a man in his fifties with acute or convalescent COVID-19. The material sequenced was peripheral blood. The rearrangement links TRBV6-5 to TRBJ1-1; the D is unclear. CDR3 DNA sequence: TGTGCCACCGGGAACAGTCAAGTCACTGAAGCTTTCTTT. It specifies CATGNSQVTEAFF.